Presented here are 14 T cell receptor beta chains from one specimen sequenced in a study of blood T cell repertoires in COVID-19. TCRdb's copy holds only in-frame clones and misses some; the assay was immunoSEQ multiplex PCR. This table has tens of thousands of clones, about 74% appearing once. Specimen: peripheral blood. The receptors stem from a human donor in a cohort sampled during active COVID-19.

The gene calls are TRBV3-1 (or the pseudogene TRBV3-2) and TRBJ1-1; 7 nucleotides agree with TRBD1. With 4 bases clipped from V and 0 bases from J, the junction kept 8 bases outside the gene matches. The germline V gene encodes CDR1 LGHDT and CDR2 YNNKEL (reference sequence). The CDR3 is 16 amino acids. The CDR3 DNA follows: TGTGCCAGCAGCCCCCCGGGACAGATAATGAACACTGAAGCTTTCTTT. This gives the protein CASSPPGQIMNTEAFF.

This clone was recorded a few times. The rearrangement links TRBV28 to TRBJ2-1, with 14 bases aligning to TRBD2. The CDR3 totals 22 residues. Germline V gives CDR1 MDHEN, CDR2 SYDVKM. V lost 8 bases to trimming and J lost 1 base; unmatched junction nucleotides: 22. The CDR3 DNA reads TGTGCCAGCTACCCCTTCTCACGCGAGACTAGCGGGAGGGCCCTGTCCTACAATGAGCAGTTCTTC. Translation gives CASYPFSRETSGRALSYNEQFF.

This chain links TRBV19 with TRBJ1-4, with TRBD1 identical over 7 bases. Germline V gene data show CDR1 as LNHDA and CDR2 as SQIVND (reference sequence). V was pared by 9 bases and J by 7 bases, with 17 bases of the junction left unmatched. This CDR3 has 16 residues. CDR3 protein: CASNAGGVGLGEKLFF. The DNA of the CDR3 is TGTGCCAGCAATGCAGGGGGAGTCGGGTTAGGTGAAAAACTGTTTTTT. The whole variable domain, filled in from reference TRBV19 and TRBJ1-4, reads DGGITQSPKYLFRKEGQNVTLSCEQNLNHDAMYWYRQDPGQGLRLIYYSQIVNDFQKGDIAEGYSVSREKKESFPLTVTSAQKNPTAFYLCASNAGGVGLGEKLFFGSGTQLSVL.

This clone was recorded a few times. The chain uses TRBV30 and TRBJ2-1; 8 bases line up with TRBD2. Trimming removed 4 bases from V and 5 bases from J; junction bases left unmatched: 4. The CDR3 has 13 residues. CDR1 GTSNPN and CDR2 SVGIG come from the germline V gene (reference sequence). The DNA of the CDR3 is TGTGCCTGGACTAGCGGGTTCAACAATGAGCAGTTCTTC. It yields the protein CAWTSGFNNEQFF.

This chain joins TRBV9 and TRBJ2-3; 11 positions agree with TRBD2. V trimming: 4 bases; J trimming: 6 bases; junction bases outside the gene matches: 4. CDR1 is SGDLS, CDR2 YYNGEE, per germline. The CDR3 has 14 amino acids. The CDR3: CASSPTSGSDTQYF. The DNA of the CDR3 is TGTGCCAGCAGCCCCACTAGCGGGAGTGATACGCAGTATTTT.

The chain is built from TRBV12-2 and TRBJ2-1; no check of the table's D call, TRBD2, against the DNA was made. TRBV12-2 is shown as a pseudogene. CDR3 length: 16 amino acids. The CDR3 spells CASRLAFAGEVNEQFF. CDR3 coding DNA: TGTGCAAGTCGCTTAGCCTTTGCGGGAGAGGTCAATGAGCAGTTCTTC.

The chain combines TRBV15 with TRBJ1-2; D gene ambiguous. Between the trimmed V and J ends, which lost 0 bases and 5 bases, there was a span of 7 bases. The CDR3 has 13 amino acids. Germline V gene data show CDR1 as LNHNV and CDR2 as YYDKDF (reference sequence). The CDR3 coding sequence is TGTGCCACCAGCAGAGATTCGGGGTATGGCTACACCTTC. It translates to CATSRDSGYGYTF.

V and J are TRBV24-1 and TRBJ1-2; no definite D call. V lost 5 bases to trimming and J lost 4 bases, with 13 bases between them. The CDR3 spans 14 residues. Per the germline V gene, CDR1 is KGHDR and CDR2 is SFDVKD. CDR3 amino acids: CATSASGFGYGYTF. CDR3 nucleotides: TGTGCCACCAGTGCCTCGGGGTTCGGCTATGGCTACACCTTC.

This chain connects TRBV28 to TRBJ2-3; 12 bases agree with TRBD2. The germline CDR1 and CDR2 sequences are MDHEN and SYDVKM. V trimming: 4 bases; J trimming: 3 bases; junction bases outside the gene matches: 8. The CDR3 is 17 residues long. The CDR3 coding sequence is TGTGCCAGCAGTTCCCCAGGACTAGCGGGAAAAACAGATACGCAGTATTTT. It codes for CASSSPGLAGKTDTQYF.

V gene TRBV7-9 combines with J gene TRBJ2-1; the D gene is possibly TRBD2 (6 bases). Germline V gene data show CDR1 as SEHNR and CDR2 as FQNEAQ (reference sequence). The V end lost 1 base, the J end lost 10 bases, and 17 bases lay between the germline ends. The CDR3 runs 15 residues. The CDR3 region has the DNA TGTGCCAGCAGCTTAGGGGGTAGCGGAGAGGGAGAGCAGTTCTTC. It specifies CASSLGGSGEGEQFF.

The table lists this clone with a count of one. The chain links TRBV6-1 to TRBJ2-1; D is unresolved. Trimming cost V 1 base and J 0 bases, with 19 bases left between them. The CDR3 is 19 residues long. Germline lookup yields CDR1 MNHNS and CDR2 SASEGT. The chain's CDR3 is CASSEDGLTLLSSYNEQFF. The CDR3 coding sequence is TGTGCCAGCAGTGAAGATGGGTTGACATTATTGAGCTCCTACAATGAGCAGTTCTTC.

This clone was detected only a few times. The gene calls are TRBV7-2 and TRBJ2-3; tentative D call: TRBD2 (5 bases). The CDR3 runs 14 residues. The V and J ends lost 1 base and 0 bases respectively, with 5 bases between them. Germline V gene lookup returns CDR1 SGHTA and CDR2 FQGNSA. The CDR3 region has the DNA TGTGCCAGCAGCTTAGGGACTAGCACAGATACGCAGTATTTT. Translated, it gives CASSLGTSTDTQYF.

The J gene is TRBJ2-3, the V gene TRBV6-4, with a tentative D call TRBD2 (6 bases). Germline CDR1 reads MRHNA; CDR2 reads SNTAGT. This CDR3 has 15 amino acids. V lost 4 bases and J lost 4, with 15 bases in between. CDR3 sequence (DNA): TGTGCCAGCAGTGTTGAGGCCGGGGGACCAGATACGCAGTATTTT. Protein product: CASSVEAGGPDTQYF.

The V and J genes are TRBV11-3 and TRBJ2-1, with a possible D match to TRBD2 (6 bases). Germline CDR1 and CDR2: SGHNT and YENEEA. V was trimmed by 0 bases and J by 0 bases, leaving 6 bases between them. There are 15 residues in the CDR3. The CDR3 sequence is CASSLDGSSYNEQFF. The CDR3 DNA is TGTGCCAGCAGCTTAGACGGGAGCTCCTACAATGAGCAGTTCTTC.